The 14 T cell receptor beta chains reported below all come from one sample, sequenced in a study of control samples from healthy donors and cancer patients. TCRdb's table, derived via immunoSEQ multiplex PCR, lists solely in-frame clones and lacks some. The data contain 150,000 to 200,000 clones, about 86% of them singletons. Source material: blood. The receptors were sampled from a man aged 18 to 30 in good health.

V is TRBV6-2 or TRBV6-3 and J is TRBJ2-7, with 7 positions matching TRBD1. This CDR3 contains 15 residues. After removal of 0 bases from V and 2 bases from J, the junction contained 4 bases not matched to a gene. The germline gives CDR1 MNHEY, CDR2 SVGEGT. CDR3 residues: CASSYSTGSPYEQYF. In nucleotides, the CDR3 is TGTGCCAGCAGTTACTCGACAGGGTCTCCCTACGAGCAGTACTTC.

The V gene is TRBV5-4, the J gene TRBJ1-3, with D possibly TRBD1 on 6 matching bases. This CDR3 is built from 15 residues. Germline CDR1 is SGHNT and CDR2 is YYREEE (reference sequence). V lost 0 bases, J lost 0 bases, and 7 bases lay in between. DNA for the CDR3: TGTGCCAGCAGCTTGGGGGGGGCCTCTGGAAACACCATATATTTT. Its translation: CASSLGGASGNTIYF. Full variable domain (remainder filled in from reference TRBV5-4 and TRBJ1-3): ETGVTQSPTHLIKTRGQQVTLRCSSQSGHNTVSWYQQALGQGPQFIFQYYREEENGRGNFPPRFSGLQFPNYSSELNVNALELDDSALYLCASSLGGASGNTIYFGEGSWLTVV.

This clone was counted a few times. V usage is TRBV6-4 and J usage is TRBJ2-3; possible D gene TRBD1, 5 bases. V was shortened by 6 bases and J by 10 bases, with 17 bases between the two germline ends. This CDR3 spans 13 amino acids. Germline CDR1 is MRHNA and CDR2 is SNTAGT. The CDR3 is CASSRQWGSAQYF. CDR3 nucleotide sequence: TGTGCCAGCAGCCGCCAGTGGGGCTCGGCGCAGTATTTT.

The chain is built from TRBV7-2 and TRBJ1-1, with D hard to call. This CDR3 has 14 residues. Germline V gene lookup returns CDR1 SGHTA and CDR2 FQGNSA. V gave up 3 bases and J gave up 4 bases, with 12 bases separating them. CDR3 amino acids: CASSFGPRSTEAFF. In nucleotides, the CDR3 is TGTGCCAGCAGCTTCGGACCGCGGAGCACTGAAGCTTTCTTT.

The chain uses TRBV29-1 and TRBJ1-2; 9 nucleotides align to TRBD1. Trimming removed 1 base from V and 8 bases from J; junction bases left unmatched: 8. Looked up from germline, CDR1 is SQVTM and CDR2 is ANQGSEA. CDR3 length: 14 residues. Here the CDR3 DNA reads TGCAGCGTTGAAGTTGCGACAGGGGGTAGAGGCTACACCTTC. It encodes CSVEVATGGRGYTF. Full variable domain (rest looked up from reference TRBV29-1 and TRBJ1-2): SAVISQKPSRDICQRGTSLTIQCQVDSQVTMMFWYRQQPGQSLTLIATANQGSEATYESGFVIDKFPISRPNLTFSTLTVSNMSPEDSSIYLCSVEVATGGRGYTFGSGTRLTVV.

V is TRBV14 and J is TRBJ2-7, with 8 positions matching TRBD1. Germline assignment: CDR1 SGHDN and CDR2 FVKESK. J was trimmed by 4 bases and V by 1 base; bases with no gene match: 3. This CDR3 has 14 residues. In DNA form, the CDR3 reads TGTGCCAGCAGCCAAGGGGACAGGATATACGAGCAGTACTTC. It specifies CASSQGDRIYEQYF.

The chain combines TRBV30 with TRBJ2-7, with D possibly being TRBD1 (6 bases). The CDR3 consists of 15 residues. Per germline, CDR1 GTSNPN and CDR2 SVGIG (reference sequence). Trimming took 0 bases from V and 0 from J, leaving 12 bases between them. The CDR3: CAWSVWDTSSYEQYF. As DNA, the CDR3 is TGTGCCTGGAGTGTTTGGGACACCAGCTCCTACGAGCAGTACTTC.

This chain links TRBV9 with TRBJ2-3; maybe TRBD2 (5 bases). The V end was cut by 2 bases, the J end by 0 bases, with 10 bases between. Germline loops: CDR1 SGDLS, CDR2 YYNGEE. The CDR3 length is 15 residues. The CDR3 region has the DNA TGTGCCAGCAGCGTGAGCGGACCTAGCACAGATACGCAGTATTTT. As protein: CASSVSGPSTDTQYF.

The chain recombines TRBV2 with TRBJ2-7, with 8 nucleotides matching TRBD1. The J segment lost 0 bases and the V segment lost 6 bases, leaving 7 bases of the junction unmatched. CDR3 size: 15 residues. Germline V gives CDR1 SNHLY, CDR2 FYNNEI. The CDR3 DNA sequence: TGTGCCAGCAGGGAACAGGGGGTTAGCTCCTACGAGCAGTACTTC. As protein: CASREQGVSSYEQYF.

The rearrangement joins TRBV18 to TRBJ2-3; no clear D. Trimming left V 6 bases short and J 1 base short, with 8 bases between. The germline V gene encodes CDR1 KGHSH and CDR2 LQKENI. This CDR3 contains 13 residues. The CDR3 spells CASSTAGTDTQYF. CDR3 nucleotide sequence: TGTGCCAGCTCGACCGCGGGCACAGATACGCAGTATTTT.

This chain joins TRBV19 and TRBJ2-2; D call uncertain. V shed 4 bases and J shed 2 bases, with 5 bases lying between them. The CDR3 has 13 residues. Germline V gene data show CDR1 as LNHDA and CDR2 as SQIVND (reference sequence). The CDR3 reads CASSTRNTGELFF. The CDR3 DNA is TGTGCCAGTAGTACTCGAAACACCGGGGAGCTGTTTTTT.

The V call is TRBV11-2, the J call TRBJ2-3, with 12 bases lining up with TRBD2. In germline, CDR1 is SGHAT, CDR2 FQNNGV. After removal of 3 bases from V and 0 bases from J, the junction contained 4 bases not matched to a gene. This CDR3 has 17 residues. Here the CDR3 reads CASSLGLAGPSTDTQYF. The CDR3 bases are TGTGCCAGCAGCTTGGGACTAGCGGGCCCTAGCACAGATACGCAGTATTTT.

This chain joins TRBV18 and TRBJ2-5, with D perhaps TRBD2 (6 bases). CDR1 KGHSH and CDR2 LQKENI come from the germline V gene. The CDR3 sequence is 13 residues long. V lost 3 bases, J lost 5 bases, and 10 bases lay in between. The CDR3 sequence: CASSPLAGETQYF. CDR3 in DNA: TGTGCCAGCTCACCCTTGGCGGGGGAGACCCAGTACTTC.

This clone was found once. The chain employs TRBV7-3 and TRBJ2-1; D not resolved. V lost 5 bases, J lost 5 bases, and 10 bases lay in between. The germline CDR1 and CDR2 sequences are SGHTA and FQGTGA. This CDR3 contains 13 residues. The CDR3 sequence: CASSQSVDNEQFF. CDR3 sequence (DNA): TGTGCCAGCAGCCAATCCGTAGACAATGAGCAGTTCTTC.